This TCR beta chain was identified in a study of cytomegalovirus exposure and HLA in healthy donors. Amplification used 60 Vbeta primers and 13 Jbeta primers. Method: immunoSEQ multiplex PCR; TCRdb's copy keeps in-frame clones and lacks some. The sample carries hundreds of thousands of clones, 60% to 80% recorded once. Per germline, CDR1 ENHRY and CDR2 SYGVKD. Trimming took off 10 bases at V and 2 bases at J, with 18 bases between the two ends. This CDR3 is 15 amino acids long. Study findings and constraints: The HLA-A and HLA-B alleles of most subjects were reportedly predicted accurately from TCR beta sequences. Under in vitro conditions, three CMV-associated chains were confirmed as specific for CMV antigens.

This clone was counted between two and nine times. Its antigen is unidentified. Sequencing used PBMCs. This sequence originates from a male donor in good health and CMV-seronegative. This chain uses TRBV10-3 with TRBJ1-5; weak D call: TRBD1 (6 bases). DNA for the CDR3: TGTGCCACCGCGGACAGTTCTATTGGCAATCAGCCCCAGCATTTT. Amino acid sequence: CATADSSIGNQPQHF.